The rows below give T cell receptor beta chains drawn from one sample of a study of T cells in Graves' hyperthyroidism and ophthalmopathy. One entry per CDR3 protein results from TCRdb running MiXCR on the multiplex PCR reads. The table records roughly 700,000 distinct CDR3 sequences, roughly 32% of them present only once. Sequencing input: blood. These receptor sequences come from a woman aged 40 to 50 with Graves' hyperthyroidism. CDR3s include the opening cysteine and the closing phenylalanine or tryptophan. The D gene is left open where the match is weak. The listing skips clone size in some rows; elsewhere it reads once, few, many or a size class.

D gene: -
V gene: TRBV19
J gene: TRBJ1-3
clone size: -
CDR3 DNA: TGTGCCAGTAGTCCCCAGGGCGATTCTGGAAACACCATATATTTT
CDR3 protein: CASSPQGDSGNTIYF

D gene: -
V gene: TRBV7-9
J gene: TRBJ1-2
clone size: many
CDR3 DNA: TGTGCCAGCAGCCCGGAGGGTGGGACCTATGGCTACACCTTC
CDR3 protein: CASSPEGGTYGYTF

D gene: -
V gene: TRBV5-8
J gene: TRBJ1-6
clone size: many
CDR3 DNA: TGTGCCAGCAGCTTGGCGGGACTCTACGCTAATTCACCCCTCCACTTT
CDR3 protein: CASSLAGLYANSPLHF

D gene: -
V gene: TRBV20-1
J gene: TRBJ1-5
clone size: many
CDR3 DNA: TGCAGTGCTAGGTTAGAAGATCAGCCCCAGCATTTT
CDR3 protein: CSARLEDQPQHF

D gene: -
V gene: TRBV2
J gene: TRBJ1-2
clone size: -
CDR3 DNA: TGTGCCAGCAGCGCGATCAGGGCGTGGGACTATGGCTACACCTTC
CDR3 protein: CASSAIRAWDYGYTF

D gene: -
V gene: TRBV7-2
J gene: TRBJ2-3
clone size: -
CDR3 DNA: TGCGCCAGCAGCCAACCTGGAGTAGATACGCAGTATTTT
CDR3 protein: CASSQPGVDTQYF

D gene: -
V gene: TRBV7-9
J gene: TRBJ1-1
clone size: many
CDR3 DNA: TGTGCCAGCAGGCTAACGGGACTCCAGGGACACACTGAAGCTTTCTTT
CDR3 protein: CASRLTGLQGHTEAFF

D gene: -
V gene: TRBV7-9
J gene: TRBJ1-1
clone size: many
CDR3 DNA: TGTGCCACCCAGCGGGAGGGTCGCACTGAAGCTTTCTTT
CDR3 protein: CATQREGRTEAFF

D gene: -
V gene: TRBV10-3
J gene: TRBJ1-5
clone size: -
CDR3 DNA: TGTGCCATCCTGGGCGCAGGACAGCCCCAGCATTTT
CDR3 protein: CAILGAGQPQHF

D gene: TRBD1
V gene: TRBV25-1
J gene: TRBJ1-2
clone size: -
CDR3 DNA: TGTGCCAGCAGTGAATACAGCCAGGGGGACTATGGCTACACCTTC
CDR3 protein: CASSEYSQGDYGYTF

D gene: -
V gene: TRBV19
J gene: TRBJ2-5
clone size: few
CDR3 DNA: TGTGCCAGTAGTATACGTCAAGGGGAACGGGAGACCCAGTACTTC
CDR3 protein: CASSIRQGERETQYF

D gene: -
V gene: TRBV6-5
J gene: TRBJ1-1
clone size: -
CDR3 DNA: TGTGCCAGCAGTTCTCAGGTCGGGGTCACTGAAGCTTTCTTT
CDR3 protein: CASSSQVGVTEAFF

D gene: -
V gene: TRBV7-9
J gene: TRBJ1-6
clone size: -
CDR3 DNA: TGTGCCAGCAGCTTCTGGACCCAAAATTCACCCCTCCACTTT
CDR3 protein: CASSFWTQNSPLHF